The following is a TCR beta chain sequence with its context. Antigen: not known. This record belongs to a study of OX40 agonist ivuxolimab in advanced cancers. The wider study: Melanoma, hepatocellular carcinoma, head and neck or renal cell cancer occurred in dose-escalation patients. At 82.7% male, the cohort had a mean age of about 60 years, ranging from about 23 to 79. Study conclusions and caveats: Individuals who were partial responders at 0.1-3.0 mg/kg had clonal expansion that ranked among the lowest.

Blood specimens came from baseline, cycle 4 day 1, and cycle 7 day 1. The CDR3 has 13 amino acids. With 7 bases removed from V and 7 bases from J, the gap between germline ends came to 14 bases. Germline V lookup: CDR1 MNHNS, CDR2 SASEGT. Repertoires were generated with immunoSEQ multiplex PCR, while TCRdb's copy carries only in-frame clones and drops some. Counted here are 20,000 to 30,000 clones, around 79% occurring once; the ten biggest clones make up about 13%. This rearrangement joins TRBV6-1 to TRBJ2-1; weak D call: TRBD2 (6 bases). The origin of this receptor is an adult with an advanced solid tumor such as melanoma, head and neck, liver or kidney cancer. Source: CD4+ or CD8+ T cells sorted from blood, taken in a trial of the OX40 agonist ivuxolimab. The CDR3 nucleotides read TGTGCCAGCATTATCCCCGGGGGTAATGAGCAGTTCTTC. Residues: CASIIPGGNEQFF.